Below, one T cell receptor (beta chain) is given with its context. This entry belongs to a study of OX40 agonist ivuxolimab in advanced cancers. CDR1 is SGHVS, CDR2 FQNEAQ, per germline. The CDR3 runs to 16 residues. The ends were cut back, 1 base at V and 6 bases at J, with 16 bases in the middle. The repertoire was sequenced with immunoSEQ multiplex PCR; TCRdb's copy has only in-frame clones and lacks some. The table lists roughly 100,000 clones, under 95% of them singletons. The sequencing used CD4+ or CD8+ T cells sorted from blood, collected in a trial of the OX40 agonist ivuxolimab. The V gene is TRBV7-8, the J gene TRBJ2-1; D is unclear. The source of this sequence is an adult with an advanced solid tumor such as melanoma, head and neck, liver or kidney cancer. The CDR3 loop is CASSLGRPGLGNEQFF. The CDR3 DNA follows: TGTGCCAGCAGCTTAGGAAGACCCGGCTTGGGCAATGAGCAGTTCTTC.